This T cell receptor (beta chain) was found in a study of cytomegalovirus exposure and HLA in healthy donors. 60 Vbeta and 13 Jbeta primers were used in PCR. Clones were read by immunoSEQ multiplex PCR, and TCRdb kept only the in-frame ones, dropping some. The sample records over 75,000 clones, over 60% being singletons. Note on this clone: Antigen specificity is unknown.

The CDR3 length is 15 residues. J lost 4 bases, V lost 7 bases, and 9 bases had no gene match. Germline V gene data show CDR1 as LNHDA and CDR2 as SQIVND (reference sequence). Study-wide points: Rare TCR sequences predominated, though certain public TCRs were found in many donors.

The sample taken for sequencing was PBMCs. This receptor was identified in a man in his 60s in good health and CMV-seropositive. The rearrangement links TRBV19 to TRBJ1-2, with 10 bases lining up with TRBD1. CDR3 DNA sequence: TGTGCCAGTAACGGCGCGGGGACAGGGGCCTATGGCTACACCTTC. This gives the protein CASNGAGTGAYGYTF.